This is a list of T cell receptor beta chains from one sample in a study of vaccination and CD4 T cells after COVID-19. No antigen has been identified for these receptors. A single record per CDR3 protein comes from TCRdb applying MiXCR to the PCR reads. The data hold 15,000 to 20,000 distinct CDR3 sequences, with more than 55% observed a single time. The source material was CD4+ T cells from blood, cultured in vitro. All receptors derive from a human donor who had recovered from COVID-19. The CDR3 runs from the conserved cysteine through the conserved F or W. A D gene is named only where the DNA matches it firmly. Some rows mark clone size as missing; the rest say once, few, many or name a class of expanded clone.

clone size	V gene	J gene	D gene	CDR3 DNA	CDR3 protein
NA	TRBV7-3	TRBJ2-3	TRBD2	TGTGCCAGCAGCTCAAGTGCGGGAGGAATATCAGATACGCAGTATTTT	CASSSSAGGISDTQYF
NA	TRBV25-1	TRBJ2-7	NA	TGTGCCAGCAGTGAATTTGGCGGTAATACCTACGAGCAGTACTTC	CASSEFGGNTYEQYF
few	TRBV24-1	TRBJ2-5	TRBD1	TGTGCCACCAGTGATTTGGCTGCAGGGGGAACGGAGACCCAGTACTTC	CATSDLAAGGTETQYF
NA	TRBV27	TRBJ1-2	NA	TGTGCCAGCAGTTTATGGGGGGTTGGTGGCTACACCTTC	CASSLWGVGGYTF
NA	TRBV20-1	TRBJ1-2	NA	TGCAGTGCTAGAACGGCCAGGGCGGGTGGCTACACCTTC	CSARTARAGGYTF
once	TRBV5-3	TRBJ1-1	NA	TGTGCCAGCAGCTTAAAGGGAGGAACTGAAGCTTTCTTT	CASSLKGGTEAFF
few	TRBV27	TRBJ1-6	NA	TGTGCCAGCAGTTTAGCCTGGGGTTCACCCCTCCACTTT	CASSLAWGSPLHF
NA	TRBV6-5	TRBJ1-6	NA	TGTGCCAGCAGTTACGGAGCGGGGACAACCGACTCTAATTCACCCCTCCACTTT	CASSYGAGTTDSNSPLHF
few	TRBV6-2/TRBV6-3	TRBJ2-3	NA	TGTGCCAGCGGCTCCAGGGTCATCCGCACAGATACGCAGTATTTT	CASGSRVIRTDTQYF
NA	TRBV2	TRBJ2-7	NA	TGTGCCAGCAGGATCCAGGCAGGGCGATCCGAGCAGTACTTC	CASRIQAGRSEQYF
once	TRBV24-1	TRBJ2-5	NA	TGTGCCACCAGTGATCCGACTCCCCGGGGGGAGACCCAGTACTTC	CATSDPTPRGETQYF
NA	TRBV5-1	TRBJ2-1	TRBD2	TGCGCCAGCAGCTTGGCGGGACTAGGGGCGTGGGAGCAGTTCTTC	CASSLAGLGAWEQFF
few	TRBV19	TRBJ1-5	NA	TGTGCCAGTAGTATGGGACCGAATCAGCCCCAGCATTTT	CASSMGPNQPQHF
few	TRBV25-1	TRBJ2-3	NA	TGTGCCAGCAGTGCATTCTCCGTTGGAACAGATACGCAGTATTTT	CASSAFSVGTDTQYF
NA	TRBV28	TRBJ1-2	NA	TGTGCCAGCAGTCCCGGACAGAGCTCGGGTGGCTACACCTTC	CASSPGQSSGGYTF
NA	TRBV24-1	TRBJ1-1	NA	TGTGCCACCAGTGATCCGCCTAACACTGAAGCTTTCTTT	CATSDPPNTEAFF
NA	TRBV6-1	TRBJ1-2	NA	TGTGCCAGCAGGAGCATGGGCGACTATGGCTACACCTTC	CASRSMGDYGYTF
NA	TRBV24-1	TRBJ1-2	NA	TGTGCCACCAGTGATTTGGTTGGAAATGGCTACACCTTC	CATSDLVGNGYTF
NA	TRBV20-1	TRBJ1-5	NA	TGCAGTGTAGGGGGGAGAGGCAATCAGCCCCAGCATTTT	CSVGGRGNQPQHF
NA	TRBV30	TRBJ1-6	TRBD1	TGTGCCTGGAGCCGGGGGGGACAGAGCTCCTATAATTCACCCCTCCACTTT	CAWSRGGQSSYNSPLHF
once	TRBV20-1	TRBJ2-7	NA	TGCAGTGCTAGAGATGGGAGAGATCCCTACGAGCAGTACTTC	CSARDGRDPYEQYF
NA	TRBV6-1	TRBJ1-1	TRBD1	TGTGCCAGCAGTCAACAGGGGGACACTGAAGCTTTCTTT	CASSQQGDTEAFF
NA	TRBV6-1	TRBJ1-5	TRBD1	TGTGCCAGCAAACCCTCGGGACAGGGAAATCAGCCCCAGCATTTT	CASKPSGQGNQPQHF
few	TRBV6-5	TRBJ2-4	NA	TGTGCCAGCAGTTACTCCCCTCCAGGACTAGCCAAAAACATTCAGTACTTC	CASSYSPPGLAKNIQYF
NA	TRBV7-9	TRBJ2-1	TRBD2	TGTGCCAGCAGCTTAGGGACTAGCGCCTACAATGAGCAGTTCTTC	CASSLGTSAYNEQFF
few	TRBV10-1	TRBJ2-2	NA	TGCGCCAGCAGTGCACCGAACACCGGGGAGCTGTTTTTT	CASSAPNTGELFF
NA	TRBV5-5	TRBJ2-7	TRBD1	TGTGCCAGCAGCTTGGCGCCCAGGACAGGAGCCTACGAGCAGTACTTC	CASSLAPRTGAYEQYF
NA	TRBV30	TRBJ1-5	NA	TGTGCCTGGGATCAGGTTAATCAGCCCCAGCATTTT	CAWDQVNQPQHF
NA	TRBV12-5	TRBJ2-3	TRBD2	TGTGCTAGTGGCTACCAGCGGGAATCTAGCACAGATACGCAGTATTTT	CASGYQRESSTDTQYF
NA	TRBV19	TRBJ2-5	NA	TGTGCCAGTAGTATAGACAGGGGAGGGGAGACCCAGTACTTC	CASSIDRGGETQYF
NA	TRBV18	TRBJ2-3	NA	TGTGCCAGCTCACCTAACGGGAGTCCAACAGATACGCAGTATTTT	CASSPNGSPTDTQYF
NA	TRBV3-1	TRBJ1-6	NA	TGTGCCAGCAGCCAAGTCCAGGGTAATTCACCCCTCCACTTT	CASSQVQGNSPLHF
NA	TRBV7-2	TRBJ1-1	NA	TGTGCCAGCAGCTTAATCAGTCGGGAGGTGGGCACTGAAGCTTTCTTT	CASSLISREVGTEAFF
NA	TRBV28	TRBJ1-2	TRBD1	TGTGCCAGCAGCACCTTGGGACAGGGACTCAGCGGCTACACCTTC	CASSTLGQGLSGYTF
NA	TRBV12-3/TRBV12-4	TRBJ2-2	NA	TGTGCCAGCAGCTATACCGGGGAGCTGTTTTTT	CASSYTGELFF
few	TRBV14	TRBJ2-7	NA	TGTGCCAGCAGCCGACAGGACTACGAGCAGTACTTC	CASSRQDYEQYF
NA	TRBV20-1	TRBJ1-1	TRBD1	TGCAGTGCTAGAGCGGTGACAGGGGAATGGAACACTGAAGCTTTCTTT	CSARAVTGEWNTEAFF
NA	TRBV20-1	TRBJ1-2	NA	TGCAGTGCCCCCGATTTGGTCACAGGCTACACCTTC	CSAPDLVTGYTF
NA	TRBV20-1	TRBJ2-5	NA	TGCAGTGCTAGAGGGCAGGGGTTGGGAGAGACCCAGTACTTC	CSARGQGLGETQYF
few	TRBV11-2	TRBJ1-2	TRBD1	TGTGCCGTTGGGGACAGGGGAGGTTACGGCTACACCTTC	CAVGDRGGYGYTF
NA	TRBV15	TRBJ1-1	NA	TGTGCCACCAGCACACCAGCCCGGGGGAGACGCGCTGAAGCTTTCTTT	CATSTPARGRRAEAFF
few	TRBV6-5	TRBJ1-2	NA	TGTGCCAGCAGTTCCCCAGGGGATACTTATGGCTACACCTTC	CASSSPGDTYGYTF
few	TRBV6-1	TRBJ2-7	NA	TGTGCCAGCAGTATCTCCCGCCCTGGCCAAAGCGAGCAGTACTTC	CASSISRPGQSEQYF
NA	TRBV5-1	TRBJ2-2	NA	TGCGCCAGCAGCTTAGGGGCCAGTACCGGGGAGCTGTTTTTT	CASSLGASTGELFF
NA	TRBV28	TRBJ2-7	NA	TGTGCCAGCAGTTTGGATGGAGGGGTGAGCTCCTACGAGCAGTACTTC	CASSLDGGVSSYEQYF
few	TRBV21-1	TRBJ2-7	NA	TGTGCCAGCAGCACCAGAAGCAGGGGAGGGGGTATTTACGAGCAGTACTTC	CASSTRSRGGGIYEQYF
NA	TRBV7-8	TRBJ2-3	NA	TGTGCCAGCAGCTTTGTTGGCGCTAGCTCAGATACGCAGTATTTT	CASSFVGASSDTQYF